One TCR beta chain is described in this entry. The sample belongs to a study of blood T cell repertoires in COVID-19. Each exposed participant met a COVID-19 case in the 2 weeks preceding study entry. This CDR3 spans 13 amino acids. V lost 2 bases, J lost 5 bases, and 9 bases lay in between. Authors' methods: Nucleated cell number was recorded as an estimate derived from reference gene primer amplification. Only in-frame clones appear in the TCRdb table, and some are missing; sequencing was by immunoSEQ multiplex PCR. V, J and clone size reflect that table, while D and trimming were determined from the DNA. The table records fewer than 350,000 clones, 85% of them present only once.

The rearrangement links TRBV12-3 or TRBV12-4 to TRBJ2-5; no clear D. Sequences were obtained from PBMCs or T cells enriched from blood (not recorded which). This sequence was found in a woman in her 30s who had been exposed to COVID-19. The CDR3 DNA follows: TGTGCCAGCAGTTTACCCCCCGGGGAGACCCAGTACTTC. Amino acids: CASSLPPGETQYF.